This entry lists 8 T cell receptor beta chains sequenced from one sample in a study of PD-L1 blockade in urothelial cancer. Profiled with immunoSEQ multiplex PCR; TCRdb holds only in-frame clones, not every one. The sample comprises about 90,000 clones, 70% to 90% of which are singletons, and 8.4% rests with the top ten. Time point of the sample: peripheral blood 6 weeks after treatment start. The input for sequencing was PBMCs, taken around atezolizumab (anti-PD-L1) treatment. These receptors were collected from a man aged 65 to 79 with urothelial cancer.

The chain links TRBV9 to TRBJ1-1, with TRBD1 matching over 9 bases. Trimming removed 0 bases from V and 11 bases from J; junction bases left unmatched: 14. The CDR3 consists of 16 residues. The germline V gene encodes CDR1 SGDLS and CDR2 YYNGEE. The CDR3 reads CASSVGTGAEGERAFF. The CDR3 DNA reads as TGTGCCAGCAGCGTAGGGACAGGGGCGGAAGGGGAGCGGGCTTTCTTT.

The CDR3 here is CASSSRGTGGNEQYF. The CDR3 region has the DNA TGCGCCAGCAGCTCCCGCGGGACAGGGGGCAACGAGCAGTACTTC. The V gene is TRBV5-1, the J gene TRBJ2-7; 12 bases align to TRBD1. This CDR3 contains 15 residues. The V gene's germline CDR1 is SGHRS and CDR2 YFSETQ. Losses at the gene ends were 3 bases for V and 5 bases for J; bases not matched to a gene: 6.

Here the CDR3 DNA reads TGTGCCAGCAGTAAGACAGCTTTGAACACTGAAGCTTTCTTT. Residues: CASSKTALNTEAFF. V gene TRBV28 combines with J gene TRBJ1-1; possible D gene TRBD1, 5 bases. V lost 5 bases to trimming and J lost 0 bases, with 10 bases between them. The CDR3 contains 14 residues. CDR1 MDHEN and CDR2 SYDVKM come from the germline V gene.

V usage is TRBV19 and J usage is TRBJ1-1; TRBD1 aligns across 8 bases. In germline, CDR1 is LNHDA, CDR2 SQIVND (reference sequence). J gave up 3 bases and V 4 bases, and 10 bases lay outside the gene matches. The CDR3 has 16 residues. CDR3 DNA: TGTGCCAGTAGTACTCTTCTCCAGGGGGCGGACACTGAAGCTTTCTTT. Translating it yields CASSTLLQGADTEAFF.

Only a few counts were recorded for this clone. This chain joins TRBV4-1 and TRBJ2-1, with 10 bases identical to TRBD2. The V gene end was trimmed by 0 bases and the J gene end by 2 bases; junction bases not matched to a gene: 7. The CDR3 runs to 18 residues. Germline V gives CDR1 MGHRA, CDR2 YSYEKL. The CDR3 sequence: CASSQEALAGVPYNEQFF. Here the CDR3 DNA reads TGCGCCAGCAGCCAAGAGGCCCTAGCGGGGGTTCCCTACAATGAGCAGTTCTTC.

The V and J genes are TRBV5-3 and TRBJ2-1; TRBD2 agrees at 9 bases. TRBV5-3 is designated an ORF whose function remains uncertain. The CDR3 is 15 residues long. J gave up 5 bases and V 0 bases, and 3 bases lay outside the gene matches. The DNA of the CDR3 is TGTGCCAGAAGCTTGGCTAGCGGGATACACAATGAGCAGTTCTTC. Amino acids: CARSLASGIHNEQFF.

This chain joins TRBV18 and TRBJ1-1, with a tentative D call TRBD1 (6 bases). Germline V CDR1 and CDR2: KGHSH, LQKENI. The CDR3 length is 15 residues. Trimming stripped 4 bases from V and 4 bases from J, with 16 bases between. The CDR3 DNA sequence: TGTGCCAGCTCACGATACCCAGGGGAGGGCACTGAAGCTTTCTTT. Residues: CASSRYPGEGTEAFF. The whole variable domain, filled in from reference TRBV18 and TRBJ1-1, reads NAGVMQNPRHLVRRRGQEARLRCSPMKGHSHVYWYRQLPEEGLKFMVYLQKENIIDESGMPKERFSAEFPKEGPSILRIQQVVRGDSAAYFCASSRYPGEGTEAFFGQGTRLTVV.

V usage is TRBV5-1 and J usage is TRBJ2-3; TRBD2 agrees at 10 bases. CDR1 and CDR2 (germline): SGHRS, YFSETQ. Germline trimming cut 4 bases from V and 3 bases from J; bases unmatched to any gene: 8. This CDR3 region has 16 residues. The CDR3 loop reads CASSAASGSRTDTQYF. The CDR3 DNA sequence: TGCGCCAGCAGCGCGGCTAGCGGGAGTAGAACAGATACGCAGTATTTT.